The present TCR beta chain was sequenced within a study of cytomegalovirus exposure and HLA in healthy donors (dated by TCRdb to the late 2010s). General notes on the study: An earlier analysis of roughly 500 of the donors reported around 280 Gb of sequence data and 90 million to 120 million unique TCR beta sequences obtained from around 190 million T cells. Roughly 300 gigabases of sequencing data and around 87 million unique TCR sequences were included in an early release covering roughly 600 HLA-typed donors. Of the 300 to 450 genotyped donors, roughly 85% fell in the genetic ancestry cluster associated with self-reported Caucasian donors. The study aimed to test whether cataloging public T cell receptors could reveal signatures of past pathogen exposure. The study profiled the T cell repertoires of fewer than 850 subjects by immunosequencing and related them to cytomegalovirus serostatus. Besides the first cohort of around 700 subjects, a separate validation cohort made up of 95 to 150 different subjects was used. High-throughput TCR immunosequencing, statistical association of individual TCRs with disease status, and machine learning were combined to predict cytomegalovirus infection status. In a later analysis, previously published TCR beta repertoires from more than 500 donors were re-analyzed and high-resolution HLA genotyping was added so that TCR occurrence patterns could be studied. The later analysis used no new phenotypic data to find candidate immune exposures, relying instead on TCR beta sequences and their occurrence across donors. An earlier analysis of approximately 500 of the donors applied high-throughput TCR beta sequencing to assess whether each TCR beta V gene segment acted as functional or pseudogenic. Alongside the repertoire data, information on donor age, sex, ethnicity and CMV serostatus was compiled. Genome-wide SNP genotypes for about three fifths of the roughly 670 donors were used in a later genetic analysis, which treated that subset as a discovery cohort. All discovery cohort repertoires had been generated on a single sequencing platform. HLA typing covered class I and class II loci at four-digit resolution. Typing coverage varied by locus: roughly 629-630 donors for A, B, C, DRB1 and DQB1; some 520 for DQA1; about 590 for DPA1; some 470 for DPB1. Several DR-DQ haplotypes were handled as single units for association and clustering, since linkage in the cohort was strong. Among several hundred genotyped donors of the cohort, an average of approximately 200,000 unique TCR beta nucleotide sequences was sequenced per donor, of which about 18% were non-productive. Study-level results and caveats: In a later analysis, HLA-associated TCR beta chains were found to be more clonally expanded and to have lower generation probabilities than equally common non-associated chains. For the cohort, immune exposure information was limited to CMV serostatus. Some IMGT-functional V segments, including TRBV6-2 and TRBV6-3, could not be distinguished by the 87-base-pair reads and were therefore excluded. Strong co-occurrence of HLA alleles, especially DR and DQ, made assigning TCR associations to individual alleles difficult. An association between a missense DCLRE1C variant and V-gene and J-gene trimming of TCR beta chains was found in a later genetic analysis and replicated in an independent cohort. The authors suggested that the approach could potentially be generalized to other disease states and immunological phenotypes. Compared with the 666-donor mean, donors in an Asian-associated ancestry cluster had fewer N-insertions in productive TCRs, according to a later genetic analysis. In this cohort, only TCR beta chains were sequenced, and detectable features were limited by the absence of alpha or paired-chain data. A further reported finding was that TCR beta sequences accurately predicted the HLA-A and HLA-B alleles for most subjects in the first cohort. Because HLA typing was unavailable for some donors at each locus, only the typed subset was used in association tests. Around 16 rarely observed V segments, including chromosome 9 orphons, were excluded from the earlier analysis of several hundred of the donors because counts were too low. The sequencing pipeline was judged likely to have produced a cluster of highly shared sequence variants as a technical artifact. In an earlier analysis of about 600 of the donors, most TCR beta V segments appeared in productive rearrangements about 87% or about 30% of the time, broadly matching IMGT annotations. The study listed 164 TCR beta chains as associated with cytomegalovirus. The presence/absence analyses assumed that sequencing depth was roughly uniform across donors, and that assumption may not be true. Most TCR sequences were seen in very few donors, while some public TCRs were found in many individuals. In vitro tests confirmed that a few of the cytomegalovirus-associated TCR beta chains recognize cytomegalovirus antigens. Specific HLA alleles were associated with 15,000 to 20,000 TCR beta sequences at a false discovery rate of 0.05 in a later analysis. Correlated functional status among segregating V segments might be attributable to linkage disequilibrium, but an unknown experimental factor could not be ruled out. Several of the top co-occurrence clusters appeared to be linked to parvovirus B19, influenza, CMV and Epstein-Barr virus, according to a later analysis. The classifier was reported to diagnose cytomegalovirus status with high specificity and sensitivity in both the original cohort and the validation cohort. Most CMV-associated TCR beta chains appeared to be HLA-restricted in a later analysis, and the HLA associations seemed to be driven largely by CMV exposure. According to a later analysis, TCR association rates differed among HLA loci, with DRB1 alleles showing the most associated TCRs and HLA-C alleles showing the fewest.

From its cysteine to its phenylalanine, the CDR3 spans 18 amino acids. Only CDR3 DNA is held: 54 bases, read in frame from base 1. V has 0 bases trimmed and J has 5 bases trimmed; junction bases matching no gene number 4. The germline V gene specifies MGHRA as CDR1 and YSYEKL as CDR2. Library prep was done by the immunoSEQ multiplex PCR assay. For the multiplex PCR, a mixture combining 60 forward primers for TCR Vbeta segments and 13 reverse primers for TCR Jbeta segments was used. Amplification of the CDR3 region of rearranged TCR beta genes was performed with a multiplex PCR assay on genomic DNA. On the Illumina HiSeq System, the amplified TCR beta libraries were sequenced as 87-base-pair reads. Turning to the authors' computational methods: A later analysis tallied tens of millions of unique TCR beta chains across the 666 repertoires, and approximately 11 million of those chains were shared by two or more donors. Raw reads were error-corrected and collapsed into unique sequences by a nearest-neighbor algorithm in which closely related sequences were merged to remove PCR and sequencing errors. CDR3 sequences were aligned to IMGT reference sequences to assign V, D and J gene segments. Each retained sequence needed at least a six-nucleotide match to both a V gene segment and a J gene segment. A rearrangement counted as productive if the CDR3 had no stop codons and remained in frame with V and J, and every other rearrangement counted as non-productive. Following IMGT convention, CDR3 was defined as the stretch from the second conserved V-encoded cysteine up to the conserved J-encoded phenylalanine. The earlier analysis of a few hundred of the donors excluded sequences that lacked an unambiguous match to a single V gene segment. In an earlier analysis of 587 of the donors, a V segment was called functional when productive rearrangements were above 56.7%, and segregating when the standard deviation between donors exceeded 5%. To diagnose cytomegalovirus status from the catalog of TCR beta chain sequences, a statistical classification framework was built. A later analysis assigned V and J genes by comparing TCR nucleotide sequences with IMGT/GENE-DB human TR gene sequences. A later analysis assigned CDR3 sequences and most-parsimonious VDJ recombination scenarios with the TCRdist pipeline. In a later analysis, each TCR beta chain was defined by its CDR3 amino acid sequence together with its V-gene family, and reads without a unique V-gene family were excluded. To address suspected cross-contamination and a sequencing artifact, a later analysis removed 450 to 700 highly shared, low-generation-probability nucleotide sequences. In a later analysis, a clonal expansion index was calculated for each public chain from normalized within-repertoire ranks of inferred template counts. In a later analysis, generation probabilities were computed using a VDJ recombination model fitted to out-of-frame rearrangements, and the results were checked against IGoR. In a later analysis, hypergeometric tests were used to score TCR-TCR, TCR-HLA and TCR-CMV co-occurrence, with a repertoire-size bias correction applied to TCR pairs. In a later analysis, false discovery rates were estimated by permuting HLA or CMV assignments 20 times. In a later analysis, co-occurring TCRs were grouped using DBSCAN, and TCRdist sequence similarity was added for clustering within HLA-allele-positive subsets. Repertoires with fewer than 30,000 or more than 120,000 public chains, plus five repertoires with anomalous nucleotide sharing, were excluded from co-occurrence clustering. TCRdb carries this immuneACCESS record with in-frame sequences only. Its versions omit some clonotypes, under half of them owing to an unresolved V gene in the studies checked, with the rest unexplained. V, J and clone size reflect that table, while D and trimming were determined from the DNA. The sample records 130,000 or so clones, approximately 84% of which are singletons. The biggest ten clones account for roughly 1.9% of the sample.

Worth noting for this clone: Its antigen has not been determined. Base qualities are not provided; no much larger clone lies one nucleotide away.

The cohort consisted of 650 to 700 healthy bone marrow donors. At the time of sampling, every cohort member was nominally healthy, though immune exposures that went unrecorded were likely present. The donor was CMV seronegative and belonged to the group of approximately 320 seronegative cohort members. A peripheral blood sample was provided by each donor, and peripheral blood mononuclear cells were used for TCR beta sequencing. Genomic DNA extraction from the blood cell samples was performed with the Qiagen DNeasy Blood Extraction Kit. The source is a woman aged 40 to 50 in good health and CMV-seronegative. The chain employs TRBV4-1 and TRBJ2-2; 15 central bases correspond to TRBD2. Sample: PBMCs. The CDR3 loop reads CASSQEGLAGGLTGELFF. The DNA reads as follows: TGCGCCAGCAGCCAAGAGGGACTAGCGGGAGGTTTGACCGGGGAGCTGTTTTTT.